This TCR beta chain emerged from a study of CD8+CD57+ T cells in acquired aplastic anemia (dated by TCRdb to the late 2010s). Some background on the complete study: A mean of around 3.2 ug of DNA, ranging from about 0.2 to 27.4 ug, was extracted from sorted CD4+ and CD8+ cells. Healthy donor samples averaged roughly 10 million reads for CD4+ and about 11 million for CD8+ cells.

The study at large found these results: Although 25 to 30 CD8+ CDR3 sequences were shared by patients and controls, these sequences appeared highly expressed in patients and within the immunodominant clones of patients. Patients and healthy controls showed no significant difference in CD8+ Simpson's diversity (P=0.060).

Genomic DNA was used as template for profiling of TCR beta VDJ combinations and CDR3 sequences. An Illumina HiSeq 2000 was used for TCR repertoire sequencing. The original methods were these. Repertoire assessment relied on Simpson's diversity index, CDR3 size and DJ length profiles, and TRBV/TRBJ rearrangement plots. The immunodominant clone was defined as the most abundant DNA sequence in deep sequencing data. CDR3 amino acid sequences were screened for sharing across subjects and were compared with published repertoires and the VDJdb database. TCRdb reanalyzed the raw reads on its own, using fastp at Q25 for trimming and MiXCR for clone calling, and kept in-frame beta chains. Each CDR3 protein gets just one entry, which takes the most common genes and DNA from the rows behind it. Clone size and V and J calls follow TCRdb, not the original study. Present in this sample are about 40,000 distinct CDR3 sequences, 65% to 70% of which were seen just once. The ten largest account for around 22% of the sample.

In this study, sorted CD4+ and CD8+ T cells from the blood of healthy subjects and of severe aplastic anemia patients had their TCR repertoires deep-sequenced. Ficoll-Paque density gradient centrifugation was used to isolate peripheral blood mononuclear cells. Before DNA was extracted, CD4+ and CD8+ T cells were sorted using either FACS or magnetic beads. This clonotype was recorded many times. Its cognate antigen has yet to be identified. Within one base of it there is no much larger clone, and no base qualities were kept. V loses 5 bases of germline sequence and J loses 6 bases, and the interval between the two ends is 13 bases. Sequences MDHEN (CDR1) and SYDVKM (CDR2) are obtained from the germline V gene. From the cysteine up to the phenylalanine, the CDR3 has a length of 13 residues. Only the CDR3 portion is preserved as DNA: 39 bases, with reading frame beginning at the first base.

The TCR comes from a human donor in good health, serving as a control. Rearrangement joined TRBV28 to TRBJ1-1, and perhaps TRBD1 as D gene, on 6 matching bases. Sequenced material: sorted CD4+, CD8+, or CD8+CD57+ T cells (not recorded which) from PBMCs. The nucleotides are TGTGCCAGCAGTCTTCCCGGGACACCTGAAGCTTTCTTT. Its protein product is CASSLPGTPEAFF. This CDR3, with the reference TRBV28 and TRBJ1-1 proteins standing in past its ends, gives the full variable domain DVKVTQSSRYLVKRTGEKVFLECVQDMDHENMFWYRQDPGLGLRLIYFSYDVKMKEKGDIPEGYSVSREKKERFSLILESASTNQTSMYLCASSLPGTPEAFFGQGTRLTVV.